The rows below give T cell receptor beta chains drawn from one sample of a study of Tregs in tolerant kidney transplant recipients. TCRdb keeps only in-frame clones here, not all; method: immunoSEQ multiplex PCR. The table includes around 85,000 clones, 91% detected once. The specimen comprised Tregs from blood, sampled before the transplant. The receptors derive from a human donor who received a combined kidney and bone marrow transplant. Each CDR3 is given with its conserved first and last residue. D genes are given only for firm matches. Clone sizes are given selectively: once, few, many, or a class where the clone is expanded.

>TRBJ2-1|TRBD2|TRBV7-2|.|18
TGTGCCAGCAGCTCCACATCCCTACTAGCGGGAGGGCCGGTTGAGCAGTTCTTC
CASSSTSLLAGGPVEQFF
>TRBJ1-5|.|TRBV11-2|.|14
TGTGCCAGCAGCTTGGAAGGGACCAATCAGCCCCAGCATTTT
CASSLEGTNQPQHF
>TRBJ1-5|.|TRBV19|.|14
TGTGCCAGTACTCCCCGGGGTAACGTTCAGCCCCAGCATTTT
CASTPRGNVQPQHF
>TRBJ2-5|TRBD2|TRBV15|few|18
TGTGCCACCAGCAGAGGGGGGCTAGCGGGAGGGTACCAAGAGACCCAGTACTTC
CATSRGGLAGGYQETQYF
>TRBJ2-5|TRBD2|TRBV7-8|.|14
TGTGCCAGCAGCTCCGGGACTATGATTGAGACCCAGTACTTC
CASSSGTMIETQYF
>TRBJ1-2|.|TRBV6-5|.|13
TGTGCCAGCAGTTACTCGGACAGCTATGGCTACACCTTC
CASSYSDSYGYTF
>TRBJ1-1|.|TRBV5-1|.|17
TGCGCCAGCAGCTCCGCCCCGGGACCCATGCAGAACACTGAAGCTTTCTTT
CASSSAPGPMQNTEAFF
>TRBJ1-2|.|TRBV15|.|14
TGTGCCACCAGCAGAGAGGCAGGAATCTATGGCTACACCTTC
CATSREAGIYGYTF
>TRBJ2-1|TRBD1|TRBV28|.|14
TGTGCCAGCACGACGGACAGGGGGCGCAATGAGCAGTTCTTC
CASTTDRGRNEQFF
>TRBJ2-7|TRBD2|TRBV5-1|.|15
TGCGCCAGCAGCAAACTAGCGGGCGGAACTAACGAGCAGTACTTC
CASSKLAGGTNEQYF
>TRBJ2-7|.|TRBV6-1|.|14
TGTGCCAGCAGTTTTACAGGGACGGCATACGAGCAGTACTTC
CASSFTGTAYEQYF
>TRBJ1-2|.|TRBV2|.|17
TGTGCCAGCAGTGAAGGGCTCGTCAACAGGTTTTTGTCTGGCTACACCTTC
CASSEGLVNRFLSGYTF
>TRBJ2-3|.|TRBV6-6|.|13
TGTGCCAGCAGTTCCGAGGTGCAAAGTACGCAGTATTTT
CASSSEVQSTQYF
>TRBJ2-1|TRBD2|TRBV5-4|.|16
TGTGCCAGCAGCTTATCAGGGACTACCAGGGCCAATGAGCAGTTCTTC
CASSLSGTTRANEQFF
>TRBJ2-2|.|TRBV7-8|.|14
TGTGCCGGCAAAAGGACAGAGAACACCGGGGAGCTGTTTTTT
CAGKRTENTGELFF
>TRBJ1-1|.|TRBV30|few|14
TGTGCCTGGACAGGGATTCCTATGAACACTGAAGCTTTCTTT
CAWTGIPMNTEAFF
>TRBJ2-7|.|TRBV6-1|.|11
TGTGCCAGCAGCCGAGACTACGAGCAGTACTTC
CASSRDYEQYF
>TRBJ2-3|.|TRBV29-1|.|13
TGCAGCGTTGACAGGGCGGGCACAGATACGCAGTATTTT
CSVDRAGTDTQYF
>TRBJ2-7|TRBD1|TRBV6-5|once|15
TGTGCCAGCAGTGCTCGGCAGGGGGCGGGTTACGAGCAGTACTTC
CASSARQGAGYEQYF
>TRBJ2-7|.|TRBV11-1|.|13
TGTGCCAGCAGCCCGACAGGAAACTACGAGCAGTACTTC
CASSPTGNYEQYF
>TRBJ2-2|.|TRBV6-5|.|14
TGTGCCAGCCTCGGGGGGCTGAACACCGGGGAGCTGTTTTTT
CASLGGLNTGELFF
>TRBJ1-2|.|TRBV2|.|11
TGTGCCAGGTCGGGGGCTGCTGGCTACACCTTC
CARSGAAGYTF
>TRBJ1-1|TRBD1|TRBV5-6|.|14
TGTGCCAGCAGCGTGACAGGGAGGGACACTGAAGCTTTCTTT
CASSVTGRDTEAFF
>TRBJ2-1|.|TRBV7-2|.|15
TGTGCCAGCAGCTTGGATGCGGGAACGTACAATGAGCAGTTCTTC
CASSLDAGTYNEQFF
>TRBJ2-3|TRBD2|TRBV18|.|15
TGTGCCAGCTCACCACCAAGCGGGAGAACAGATACGCAGTATTTT
CASSPPSGRTDTQYF
>TRBJ2-2|TRBD1|TRBV28|.|15
TGTGCCAGCAGTTTAACCAGGGGGATAACCGGGGAGCTGTTTTTT
CASSLTRGITGELFF
>TRBJ2-3|TRBD1|TRBV2|.|16
TGTGCCAGCAGCTACAGGGGATCGGGAATAACAGATACGCAGTATTTT
CASSYRGSGITDTQYF
>TRBJ2-3|TRBD2|TRBV27|.|17
TGTGCCAGCAGTTTATGGCGGCTAGCGGATAGCACAGATACGCAGTATTTT
CASSLWRLADSTDTQYF